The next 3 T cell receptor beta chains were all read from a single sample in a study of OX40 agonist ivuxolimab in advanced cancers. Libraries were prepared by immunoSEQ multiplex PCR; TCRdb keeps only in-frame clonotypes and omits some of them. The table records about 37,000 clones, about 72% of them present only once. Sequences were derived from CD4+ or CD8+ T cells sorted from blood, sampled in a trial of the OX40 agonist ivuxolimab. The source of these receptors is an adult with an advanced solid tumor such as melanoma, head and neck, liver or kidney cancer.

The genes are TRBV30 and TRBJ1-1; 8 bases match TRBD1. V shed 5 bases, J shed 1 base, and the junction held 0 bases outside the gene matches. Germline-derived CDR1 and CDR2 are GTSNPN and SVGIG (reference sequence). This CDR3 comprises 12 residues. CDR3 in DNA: TGTGCCTGGGGGACAGGGAACACTGAAGCTTTCTTT. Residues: CAWGTGNTEAFF.

CDR3 sequence reads: CASSIGSGGPKSGELFF. In DNA form, the CDR3 reads TGTGCCAGTAGTATAGGTAGCGGGGGCCCGAAGTCCGGGGAGCTGTTTTTT. V is TRBV19 and J is TRBJ2-2; 9 bases are a match to TRBD2. The CDR3 extends over 17 amino acids. CDR1 LNHDA and CDR2 SQIVND come from the germline V gene (reference sequence). The J segment lost 6 bases and the V segment lost 1 base, leaving 9 bases of the junction unmatched.

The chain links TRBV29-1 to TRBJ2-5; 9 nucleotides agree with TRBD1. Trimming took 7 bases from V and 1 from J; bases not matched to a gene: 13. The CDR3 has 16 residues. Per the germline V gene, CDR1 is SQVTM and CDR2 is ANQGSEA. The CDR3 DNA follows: TGCAGCGGCAACAGGGGGCGCGACGGTCTCCAAGAGACCCAGTACTTC. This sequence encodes CSGNRGRDGLQETQYF.